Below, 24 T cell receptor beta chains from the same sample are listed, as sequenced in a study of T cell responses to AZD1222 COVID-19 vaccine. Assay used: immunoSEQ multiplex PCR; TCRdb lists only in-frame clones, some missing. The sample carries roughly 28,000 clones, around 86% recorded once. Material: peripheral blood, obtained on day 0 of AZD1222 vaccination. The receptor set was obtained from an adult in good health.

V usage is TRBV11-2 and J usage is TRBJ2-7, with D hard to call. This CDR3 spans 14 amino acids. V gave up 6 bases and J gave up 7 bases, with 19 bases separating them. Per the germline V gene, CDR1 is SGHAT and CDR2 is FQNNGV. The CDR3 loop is CASSFGHFEREQYF. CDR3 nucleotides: TGTGCCAGCAGTTTCGGTCATTTTGAGAGGGAGCAGTACTTC. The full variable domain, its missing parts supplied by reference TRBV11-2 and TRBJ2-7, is EAGVAQSPRYKIIEKRQSVAFWCNPISGHATLYWYQQILGQGPKLLIQFQNNGVVDDSQLPKDRFSAERLKGVDSTLKIQPAKLEDSAVYLCASSFGHFEREQYFGPGTRLTVT.

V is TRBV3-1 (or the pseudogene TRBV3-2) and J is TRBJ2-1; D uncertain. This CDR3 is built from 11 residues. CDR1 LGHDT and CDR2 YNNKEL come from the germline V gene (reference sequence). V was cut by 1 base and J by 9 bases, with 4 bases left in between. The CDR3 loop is CASSQGFEQFF. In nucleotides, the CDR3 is TGTGCCAGCAGCCAAGGGTTTGAGCAGTTCTTC.

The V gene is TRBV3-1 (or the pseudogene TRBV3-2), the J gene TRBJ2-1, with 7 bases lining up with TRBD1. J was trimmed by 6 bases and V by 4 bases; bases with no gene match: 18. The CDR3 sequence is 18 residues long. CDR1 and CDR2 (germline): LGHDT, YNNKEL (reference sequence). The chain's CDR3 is CASSLQDRESSGTNEQFF. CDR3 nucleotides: TGTGCCAGCAGCCTTCAAGACAGGGAAAGCTCAGGAACCAATGAGCAGTTCTTC.

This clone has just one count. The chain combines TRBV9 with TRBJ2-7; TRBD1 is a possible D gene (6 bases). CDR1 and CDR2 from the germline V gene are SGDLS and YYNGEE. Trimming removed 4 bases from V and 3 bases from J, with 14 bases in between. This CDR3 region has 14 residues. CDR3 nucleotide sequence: TGTGCCAGCAGCCCCCGCTTAGGGGGCTACGAGCAGTACTTC. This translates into CASSPRLGGYEQYF.

The CDR3 region has the DNA TGTGCCAGCAGCTCGGGACTAGCGGAGACAGATACGCAGTATTTT. It specifies CASSSGLAETDTQYF. The V call is TRBV7-9, the J call TRBJ2-3; 11 bases are shared with TRBD2. Germline V gene lookup returns CDR1 SEHNR and CDR2 FQNEAQ (reference sequence). CDR3 size: 15 residues. Unmatched junction bases numbered 3, after V lost 4 bases and J lost 3 bases. Complete variable domain (other parts from reference TRBV7-9 and TRBJ2-3): DTGVSQNPRHKITKRGQNVTFRCDPISEHNRLYWYRQTLGQGPEFLTYFQNEAQLEKSRLLSDRFSAERPKGSFSTLEIQRTEQGDSAMYLCASSSGLAETDTQYFGPGTRLTVL.

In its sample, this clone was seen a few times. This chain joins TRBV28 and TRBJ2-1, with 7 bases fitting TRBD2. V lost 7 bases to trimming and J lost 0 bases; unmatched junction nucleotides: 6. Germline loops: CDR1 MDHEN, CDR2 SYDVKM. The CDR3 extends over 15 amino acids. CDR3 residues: CASTSLADSYNEQFF. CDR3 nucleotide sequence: TGTGCCAGCACTTCCCTAGCGGACTCCTACAATGAGCAGTTCTTC.

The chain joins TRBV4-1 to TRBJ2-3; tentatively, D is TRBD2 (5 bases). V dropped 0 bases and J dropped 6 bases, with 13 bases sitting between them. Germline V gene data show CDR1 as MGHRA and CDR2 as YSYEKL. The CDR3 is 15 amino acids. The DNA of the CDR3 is TGCGCCAGCAGCCAAGATCTTCCTAGCCGCGATACGCAGTATTTT. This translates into CASSQDLPSRDTQYF.

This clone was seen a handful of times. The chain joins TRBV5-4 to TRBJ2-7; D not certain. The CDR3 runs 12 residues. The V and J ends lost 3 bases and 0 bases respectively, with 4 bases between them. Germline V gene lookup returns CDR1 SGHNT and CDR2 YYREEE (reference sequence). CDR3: CASSWDSYEQYF. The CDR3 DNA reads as TGTGCCAGCAGCTGGGACTCCTACGAGCAGTACTTC.

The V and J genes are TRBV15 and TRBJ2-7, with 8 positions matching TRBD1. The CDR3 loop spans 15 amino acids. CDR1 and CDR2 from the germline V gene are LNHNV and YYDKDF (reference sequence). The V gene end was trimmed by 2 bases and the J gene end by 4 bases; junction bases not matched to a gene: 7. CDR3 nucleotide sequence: TGTGCCACCAGCAGATCCCGGGACAGGAGTTACGAGCAGTACTTC. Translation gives CATSRSRDRSYEQYF.

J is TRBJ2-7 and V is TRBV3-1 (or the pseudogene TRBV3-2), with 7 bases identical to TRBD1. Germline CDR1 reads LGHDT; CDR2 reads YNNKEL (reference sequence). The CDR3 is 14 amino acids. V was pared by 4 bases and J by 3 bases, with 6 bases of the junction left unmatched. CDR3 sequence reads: CASSPRTGGYEQYF. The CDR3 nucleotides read TGTGCCAGCAGCCCTCGGACAGGAGGCTACGAGCAGTACTTC.

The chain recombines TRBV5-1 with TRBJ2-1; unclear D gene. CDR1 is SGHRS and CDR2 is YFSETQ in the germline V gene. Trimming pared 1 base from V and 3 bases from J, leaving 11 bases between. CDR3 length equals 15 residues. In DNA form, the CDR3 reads TGCGCCAGCAGCTTGCAAAGGGCAGACTACAATGAGCAGTTCTTC. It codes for CASSLQRADYNEQFF.

The CDR3 here is CSGGGGMTDTQYF. CDR3 sequence (DNA): TGCAGCGGTGGAGGGGGGATGACAGATACGCAGTATTTT. V gene TRBV29-1 combines with J gene TRBJ2-3; TRBD1 or TRBD2 may be the D gene (6 bases each). V lost 7 bases to trimming and J lost 3 bases, with 14 bases between them. CDR1 and CDR2 (germline): SQVTM, ANQGSEA. The CDR3 consists of 13 residues.

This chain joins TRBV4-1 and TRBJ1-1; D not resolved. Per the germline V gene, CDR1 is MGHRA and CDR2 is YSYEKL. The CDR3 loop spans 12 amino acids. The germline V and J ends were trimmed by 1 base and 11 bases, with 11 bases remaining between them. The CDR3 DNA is TGCGCCAGCAGCCAAGTAGCAAAGGAGGCTTTCTTT. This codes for CASSQVAKEAFF.

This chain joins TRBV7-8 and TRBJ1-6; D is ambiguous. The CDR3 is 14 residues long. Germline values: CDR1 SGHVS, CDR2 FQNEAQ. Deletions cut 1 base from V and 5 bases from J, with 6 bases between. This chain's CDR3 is CASSLGQDNSPLHF. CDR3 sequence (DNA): TGTGCCAGCAGCTTAGGCCAGGATAATTCACCCCTCCACTTT.

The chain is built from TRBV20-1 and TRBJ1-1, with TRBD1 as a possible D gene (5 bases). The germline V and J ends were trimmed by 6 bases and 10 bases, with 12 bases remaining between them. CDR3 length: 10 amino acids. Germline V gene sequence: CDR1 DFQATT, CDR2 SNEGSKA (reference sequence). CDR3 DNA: TGCAGTGCCCGGGTGGGGGTAGCTTTCTTT. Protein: CSARVGVAFF.

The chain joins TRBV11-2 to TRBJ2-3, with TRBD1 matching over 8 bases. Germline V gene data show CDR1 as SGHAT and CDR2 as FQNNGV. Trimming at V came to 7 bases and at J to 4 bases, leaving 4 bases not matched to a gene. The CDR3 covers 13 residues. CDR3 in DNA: TGTGCCAGCACTTTGACAGGGGCAGATACGCAGTATTTT. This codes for CASTLTGADTQYF.

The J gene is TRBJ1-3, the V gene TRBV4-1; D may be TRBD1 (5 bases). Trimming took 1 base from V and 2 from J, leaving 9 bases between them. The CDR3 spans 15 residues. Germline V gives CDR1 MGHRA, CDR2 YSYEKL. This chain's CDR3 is CASSQVGGTGNTIYF. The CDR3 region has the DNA TGCGCCAGCAGCCAAGTGGGGGGTACTGGAAACACCATATATTTT.

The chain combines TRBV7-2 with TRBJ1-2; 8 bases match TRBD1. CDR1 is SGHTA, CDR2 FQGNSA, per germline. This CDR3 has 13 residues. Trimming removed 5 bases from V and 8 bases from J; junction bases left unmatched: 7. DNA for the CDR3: TGTGCCAGCAGCGTCCAGGGGGCGTCCGGCTACACCTTC. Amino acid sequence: CASSVQGASGYTF. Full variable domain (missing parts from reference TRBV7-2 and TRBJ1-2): GAGVSQSPSNKVTEKGKDVELRCDPISGHTALYWYRQSLGQGLEFLIYFQGNSAPDKSGLPSDRFSAERTGGSVSTLTIQRTQQEDSAVYLCASSVQGASGYTFGSGTRLTVV.

The DNA for the CDR3 is TGCGCCAGCAGCGTCTCGGGACAGATATCCTATGGCTACACCTTC. It encodes CASSVSGQISYGYTF. The gene calls are TRBV5-1 and TRBJ1-2, with 7 bases matching TRBD1. Germline-derived CDR1 and CDR2 are SGHRS and YFSETQ. The CDR3 spans 15 residues. With V trimmed by 4 bases and J by 4 bases, 10 bases remained unmatched.

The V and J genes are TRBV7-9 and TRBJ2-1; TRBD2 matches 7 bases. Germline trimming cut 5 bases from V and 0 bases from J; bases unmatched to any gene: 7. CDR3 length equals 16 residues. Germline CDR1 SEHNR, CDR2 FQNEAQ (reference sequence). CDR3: CASSSSGLSSYNEQFF. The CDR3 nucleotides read TGTGCCAGCAGCAGTAGCGGGCTGAGCTCCTACAATGAGCAGTTCTTC.

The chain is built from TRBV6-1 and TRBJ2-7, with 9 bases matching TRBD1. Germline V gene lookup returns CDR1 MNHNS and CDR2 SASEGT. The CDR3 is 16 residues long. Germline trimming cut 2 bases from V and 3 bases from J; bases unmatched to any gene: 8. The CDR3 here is CASSERETGGIYEQYF. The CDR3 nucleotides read TGTGCCAGCAGTGAAAGGGAGACAGGGGGAATCTACGAGCAGTACTTC.

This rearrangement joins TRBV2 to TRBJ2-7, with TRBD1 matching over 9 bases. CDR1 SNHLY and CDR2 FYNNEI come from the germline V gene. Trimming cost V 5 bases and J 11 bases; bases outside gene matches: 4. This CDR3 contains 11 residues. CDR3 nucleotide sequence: TGTGCCAGCAGTACAGGGGGCGCGGAGTACTTC. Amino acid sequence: CASSTGGAEYF.

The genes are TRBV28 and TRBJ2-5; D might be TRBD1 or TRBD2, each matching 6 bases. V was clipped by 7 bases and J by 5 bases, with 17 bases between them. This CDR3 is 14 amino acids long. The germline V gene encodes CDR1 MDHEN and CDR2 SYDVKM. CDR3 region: CASTEGGEGETQYF. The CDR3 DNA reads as TGTGCCAGCACAGAGGGGGGAGAAGGGGAGACCCAGTACTTC.

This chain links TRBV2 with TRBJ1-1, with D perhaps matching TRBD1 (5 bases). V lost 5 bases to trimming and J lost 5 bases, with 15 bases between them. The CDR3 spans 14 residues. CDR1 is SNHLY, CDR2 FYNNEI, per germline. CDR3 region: CASSPDGGWTEAFF. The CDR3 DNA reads TGTGCCAGCAGTCCGGACGGGGGTTGGACTGAAGCTTTCTTT.